A selection of T cell receptor beta chains follows, all from one sample in a study of cytomegalovirus exposure and HLA in healthy donors. Assay used: immunoSEQ multiplex PCR; TCRdb lists only in-frame clones, some missing. This sample's clone table lists some 110,000 clones. Sequencing input: PBMCs. The receptors were gathered from a man aged 25-45 years in good health and CMV-seronegative. CDR3s include the opening cysteine and the closing phenylalanine or tryptophan. The order of the fields is J gene, D gene, V gene, CDR3 DNA, CDR3 protein. The D gene is left open where the match is weak.

TRBJ2-3	TRBD1	TRBV19	TGTGCCAGTAGTACCCGGGACAGGGGGACAGATACGCAGTATTTT	CASSTRDRGTDTQYF
TRBJ1-2	.	TRBV2	TGTGCCAGCAGTGGAGGGCCAAGCTATGGCTACACCTTC	CASSGGPSYGYTF
TRBJ1-1	.	TRBV5-1	TGCGCCAGCAGCTTGGAAGGGGGTCCCGGCACTGAAGCTTTCTTT	CASSLEGGPGTEAFF
TRBJ1-1	.	TRBV7-9	TGTGCCAGCAGCGGGCTCGGAGGAATGAACACTGAAGCTTTCTTT	CASSGLGGMNTEAFF
TRBJ1-4	TRBD1	TRBV6-5	TGTGCCAGCAGTTCTACAGGGGGCTCTTTTGAAAAACTGTTTTTT	CASSSTGGSFEKLFF
TRBJ2-1	.	TRBV5-4	TGTGCCAGCAGCTTAAATAGCGGCTCCTACAATGAGCAGTTCTTC	CASSLNSGSYNEQFF
TRBJ2-1	TRBD2	TRBV15	TGTGCCACCAGCAGAGATCGGTCCCGCGGGGGGGCCCGCAATGAGCAGTTCTTC	CATSRDRSRGGARNEQFF
TRBJ2-7	TRBD1	TRBV27	TGTGCCAGCAGGGCTTGGGACAGCTCCTACGAGCAGTACTTC	CASRAWDSSYEQYF
TRBJ2-1	.	TRBV18	TGTGCCAGCTCAGATACTTACCAACCCAATGAGCAGTTCTTC	CASSDTYQPNEQFF
TRBJ1-4	TRBD1	TRBV7-2	TGTGCCAGCAACGCAGGGGGCGCGGATGAAAAACTGTTTTTT	CASNAGGADEKLFF
TRBJ2-2	.	TRBV5-4	TGTGCCAGCAGCTTCGGGGGGCACACCGGGGAGCTGTTTTTT	CASSFGGHTGELFF
TRBJ1-2	TRBD1	TRBV5-4	TGTGCCAGCAGCGACAGGGGTAGTTTCTATGGCTACACCTTC	CASSDRGSFYGYTF
TRBJ1-5	.	TRBV7-9	TGTGCCAGCAGCTTAGCGAACAGGGCTTTCCAGCCCCAGCATTTT	CASSLANRAFQPQHF
TRBJ2-2	TRBD1	TRBV6-1	TGTGCCAGCGATCGGGACAGGGGTTCCACCGGGGAGCTGTTTTTT	CASDRDRGSTGELFF
TRBJ2-7	.	TRBV6-4	TGTGCCAGCAGTGTGGAGGGTTACGAGCAGTACTTC	CASSVEGYEQYF
TRBJ2-7	.	TRBV12-2	TGTGCAAGTCGCCCATCCACAGGGGGCTCGTCCTACGAGCAGTACTTC	CASRPSTGGSSYEQYF
TRBJ1-1	.	TRBV7-6	TGTGCCAGCAGCTTGGACAAGAACACTGAAGCTTTCTTT	CASSLDKNTEAFF
TRBJ1-6	.	TRBV2	TGTGCCAGCCTCATGGAGGGGAGGCTTAATTCACCCCTCCACTTT	CASLMEGRLNSPLHF
TRBJ2-1	TRBD2	TRBV27	TGTGCCAGCAGGAAGACTAGCGCTCACAATGAGCAGTTCTTC	CASRKTSAHNEQFF
TRBJ2-2	TRBD2	TRBV27	TGTGCCAGCAGTTTATCGAACGGGGGGTCCGGGGAGCTGTTTTTT	CASSLSNGGSGELFF
TRBJ2-7	TRBD2	TRBV5-6	TGTGCCAGCAGCTTTATACCGGGGGGGGCATACGAGCAGTACTTC	CASSFIPGGAYEQYF
TRBJ1-5	.	TRBV9	TGTGCCAGCAGCGTAGGAGGGCGTTTGGAGCCCCAGCATTTT	CASSVGGRLEPQHF
TRBJ1-2	TRBD1	TRBV2	TGTGCCAGCGTGCTGGGACAGCGGTTTAACTATGGCTACACCTTC	CASVLGQRFNYGYTF
TRBJ1-3	.	TRBV19	TGTGCCAGTAGTAGCGGGGGTTCTGGAAACACCATATATTTT	CASSSGGSGNTIYF
TRBJ2-7	.	TRBV4-1	TGCGCCAGCAGCTTACGCGCGGTCCCATCAGGACACTACGAGCAGTACTTC	CASSLRAVPSGHYEQYF
TRBJ1-2	TRBD1	TRBV19	TGTGCCAGTATTGGGGACAGAATTGGCTACACCTTC	CASIGDRIGYTF
TRBJ2-7	TRBD1	TRBV28	TGTGCCAGCAGTCGGGCTGACAGGGGACCCTACGAGCAGTACTTC	CASSRADRGPYEQYF
TRBJ1-4	TRBD1	TRBV5-4	TGTGCCAGCAGCTTAATCGGACAGGGTTCGAATGAAAAACTGTTTTTT	CASSLIGQGSNEKLFF
TRBJ1-4	TRBD1	TRBV7-2	TGTGCCAGCAGCTTAGGGCCCCTGACAGGGACTAATGAAAAACTGTTTTTT	CASSLGPLTGTNEKLFF
TRBJ1-2	.	TRBV6-4	TGTGCCAGCAGTCCGGACTTGAACGGCTATGGCTACACCTTC	CASSPDLNGYGYTF
TRBJ1-6	.	TRBV11-2	TGTGCCAGCAGCTCCCTCGGAGGGGCGTATTCACCCCTCCACTTT	CASSSLGGAYSPLHF
TRBJ2-5	.	TRBV7-2	TGTGCCAGCAGTCAACATCCGCGGGGGGACAGAGAGACCCAGTACTTC	CASSQHPRGDRETQYF
TRBJ2-3	TRBD1	TRBV7-2	TGTGCCAGTTCAGGGGGCGGGTGGGATACGCAGTATTTT	CASSGGGWDTQYF
TRBJ1-2	.	TRBV1	TGCACCAGCTTAACCCCGGGACAGGGAAACTATGGCTACACCTTC	CTSLTPGQGNYGYTF
TRBJ2-1	.	TRBV7-6	TGTGCCAGCAGCCAAAACAATGAGCAGTTCTTC	CASSQNNEQFF
TRBJ2-7	.	TRBV28	TGTGCCAGCAGTTTAGGACAGCCCTACGAGCAGTACTTC	CASSLGQPYEQYF
TRBJ2-7	TRBD1	TRBV29-1	TGCAGCGCGGGACAGGACCGCTACGAGCAGTACTTC	CSAGQDRYEQYF
TRBJ2-2	.	TRBV4-2	TGTGCCAGCAGCCAAGATCCGAGGGTCGGGGAGCTGTTTTTT	CASSQDPRVGELFF
TRBJ2-3	TRBD1	TRBV19	TGTGCCATTTCACAGGGGACAGGGCACACGGATACGCAGTATTTT	CAISQGTGHTDTQYF
TRBJ1-6	.	TRBV2	TGTGCCAGCAGCGAAGACAGGAGCTCCTATAATTCACCCCTCCACTTT	CASSEDRSSYNSPLHF
TRBJ2-2	TRBD2	TRBV5-6	TGTGCCAGCAGATTTGAGACTAGCGGGGAAGGCGGGGAGCTGTTTTTT	CASRFETSGEGGELFF
TRBJ2-7	.	TRBV11-2	TGTGCCAGCAGTAAACTCTCCAACGAGCAGTACTTC	CASSKLSNEQYF
TRBJ2-1	.	TRBV11-3	TGTGCCAGCAGCCCCGGCGGTCCTGGGTCCAATGAGCAGTTCTTC	CASSPGGPGSNEQFF
TRBJ2-3	TRBD2	TRBV9	TGTGCCAGCAGCAGGACTAGCGGGGGGTATAGCACAGATACGCAGTATTTT	CASSRTSGGYSTDTQYF
TRBJ2-1	.	TRBV4-2	TGTGCCAGCAGCCAAGACAGTCAGGGCGGCGGAAGCTCCTACAATGAGCAGTTCTTC	CASSQDSQGGGSSYNEQFF
TRBJ1-2	.	TRBV5-4	TGTGCCAGCAGATCTGGACAGTCTAACTATGGCTACACCTTC	CASRSGQSNYGYTF
TRBJ2-3	TRBD2	TRBV6-4	TGTGCCAGCAGTGACGGTGCGGGGGGTACCACAGATACGCAGTATTTT	CASSDGAGGTTDTQYF
TRBJ2-1	.	TRBV14	TGTGCCAGCAGCCAAGATTGGCCGCGGGGGCCATTCAATGAGCAGTTCTTC	CASSQDWPRGPFNEQFF
TRBJ2-5	TRBD1	TRBV2	TGTGCCAGCGGGGACAGGACAGGCCAAGAGACCCAGTACTTC	CASGDRTGQETQYF
TRBJ2-7	TRBD2	TRBV7-3	TGTGCCAGCAGCTTTGGCGGGGGCTACGAGCAGTACTTC	CASSFGGGYEQYF
TRBJ2-2	TRBD2	TRBV7-2	TGTGCCAGCAGCTTAAGGTTTGGAGAGCGGGGGGCCATCGGCGGGGAGCTGTTTTTT	CASSLRFGERGAIGGELFF
TRBJ2-5	TRBD2	TRBV10-3	TGTGCCATCTTAGCGGGGGACCAAGAGACCCAGTACTTC	CAILAGDQETQYF
TRBJ1-1	.	TRBV6-1	TGTGCCAGCAGTGATGTCGGGGCTGAAGCTTTCTTT	CASSDVGAEAFF
TRBJ1-6	.	TRBV5-4	TGTGCCAGCAGCACCGGACAGAGGGGTTCACCCCTCCACTTT	CASSTGQRGSPLHF
TRBJ1-2	TRBD1	TRBV27	TGTGCCAGCAGTCCCCTTGACAGGGGTTCATACTATGGCTACACCTTC	CASSPLDRGSYYGYTF
TRBJ2-7	.	TRBV6-5	TGTGCCAGCAGTTCCCCGGCGGACGAGCAGTACTTC	CASSSPADEQYF
TRBJ2-7	TRBD1	TRBV4-2	TGTGCCAGCAGCCAAGCACAGGGGAGCTCCTACGGGCAGTACTTC	CASSQAQGSSYGQYF